This TCR beta chain was recovered during a study of CD8 T cells in ankylosing spondylitis. Broader study findings: Disease-linked clones had a CD8+ phenotype and relatively low frequency in peripheral blood. Blood from ankylosing spondylitis patients appeared to carry a characteristic eight-variant TCR beta motif. A subset of motif variants has previously been described in the synovial fluid and blood of reactive arthritis.

Germline CDR1 is MNHEY and CDR2 is SMNVEV (reference sequence). V lost 1 base, J lost 4 bases, and 9 bases stayed unmatched. CDR3 size: 16 residues. From the 5' RACE reads, TCRdb called clonotypes with MiXCR, one entry per CDR3 protein. The sample carries 150,000 to 200,000 distinct CDR3 sequences, approximately 12% recorded once. This clonotype appeared many times. The antigen is not known. Sequenced sample: blood, either unsorted or a sorted T cell fraction (not recorded which). The chain is built from TRBV27 and TRBJ2-5, with 7 bases aligning to TRBD2. The TCR originated in a female donor with ankylosing spondylitis or in good health (not recorded which). The CDR3 DNA is TGTGCCAGCAGTTTATTTGCGGGAGCGCCTCTAGAGACCCAGTACTTC. Protein: CASSLFAGAPLETQYF.